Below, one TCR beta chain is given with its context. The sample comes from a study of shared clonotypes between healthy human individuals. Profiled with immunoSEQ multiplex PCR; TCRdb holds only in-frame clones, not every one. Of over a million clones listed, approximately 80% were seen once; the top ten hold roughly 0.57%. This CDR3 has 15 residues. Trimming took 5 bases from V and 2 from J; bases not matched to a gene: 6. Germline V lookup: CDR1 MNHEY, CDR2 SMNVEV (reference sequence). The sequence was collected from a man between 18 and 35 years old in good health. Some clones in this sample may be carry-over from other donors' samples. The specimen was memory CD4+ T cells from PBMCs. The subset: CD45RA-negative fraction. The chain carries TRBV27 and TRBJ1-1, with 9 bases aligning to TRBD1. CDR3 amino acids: CASSTRQGGNTEAFF. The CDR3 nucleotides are TGTGCCAGCAGTACCCGACAGGGGGGTAACACTGAAGCTTTCTTT.